Following are 12 T cell receptor beta chains from one sample sequenced in a study of cytomegalovirus exposure and HLA in healthy donors. PCR was performed using 60 Vbeta and 13 Jbeta primers. The assay was immunoSEQ multiplex PCR, and TCRdb's table has in-frame clones only and misses some. This table has roughly 100,000 clones, 78% appearing once. Source material: PBMCs. All receptors derive from a man younger than 40 in good health and CMV-seronegative.

This rearrangement joins TRBV11-2 to TRBJ1-1, with D tentatively TRBD1 (6 bases). Germline V gene sequence: CDR1 SGHAT, CDR2 FQNNGV. The CDR3 length is 16 residues. V lost 5 bases, J lost 5 bases, and 21 bases lay in between. DNA of the CDR3: TGTGCCAGCAGCATACTCGTACAGGGAGACATAACTGAAGCTTTCTTT. Translating it yields CASSILVQGDITEAFF.

The gene calls are TRBV9 and TRBJ2-7; 7 nucleotides line up with TRBD1. Germline values: CDR1 SGDLS, CDR2 YYNGEE. The CDR3 runs to 14 residues. Trimming removed 3 bases from V and 3 bases from J; junction bases left unmatched: 6. In nucleotides, the CDR3 is TGTGCCAGCAGCGGCCGGGACAGCTTCTACGAGCAGTACTTC. Protein product: CASSGRDSFYEQYF. Full variable domain (remainder filled in from reference TRBV9 and TRBJ2-7): DSGVTQTPKHLITATGQRVTLRCSPRSGDLSVYWYQQSLDQGLQFLIQYYNGEERAKGNILERFSAQQFPDLHSELNLSSLELGDSALYFCASSGRDSFYEQYFGPGTRLTVT.

The gene calls are TRBV27 and TRBJ1-5; D possibly corresponds to TRBD1 (6 bases). Germline V gene data show CDR1 as MNHEY and CDR2 as SMNVEV (reference sequence). The CDR3 runs 14 residues. V dropped 5 bases and J dropped 6 bases, with 14 bases sitting between them. The CDR3 reads CASSMTGSGQPQHF. In nucleotides, the CDR3 is TGTGCCAGCAGTATGACAGGATCGGGTCAGCCCCAGCATTTT.

The genes are TRBV28 and TRBJ2-7; the D is unclear. The V gene's germline CDR1 is MDHEN and CDR2 SYDVKM. The length of the CDR3 is 13 residues. The ends were cut back, 5 bases at V and 0 bases at J, with 8 bases in the middle. The CDR3 DNA follows: TGTGCCAGCAGTAAGGCGGACTCCTACGAGCAGTACTTC. This codes for CASSKADSYEQYF.

The CDR3 is CASSPPGLTNSYEQYF. In DNA form, the CDR3 reads TGTGCCAGCTCACCACCGGGACTTACTAACTCCTACGAGCAGTACTTC. J is TRBJ2-7 and V is TRBV18; tentatively, D is TRBD2 (6 bases). V dropped 0 bases and J dropped 0 bases, with 12 bases sitting between them. This CDR3 spans 16 amino acids. The germline V gene encodes CDR1 KGHSH and CDR2 LQKENI.

The chain joins TRBV6-5 to TRBJ2-5; weak D call: TRBD1 (7 bases). Trimming removed 8 bases from V and 2 bases from J, with 15 bases in between. CDR1 MNHEY and CDR2 SVGAGI come from the germline V gene. CDR3 length: 14 residues. In nucleotides, the CDR3 is TGTGCCAGCGGAGGGACAGCGCAACAAGAGACCCAGTACTTC. Translating it yields CASGGTAQQETQYF.

The chain recombines TRBV5-4 with TRBJ1-4; 8 nucleotides align to TRBD1. V dropped 0 bases and J dropped 4; count of bases not matched to a gene: 8. The CDR3 sequence is 17 residues long. Germline V CDR1 and CDR2: SGHNT, YYREEE (reference sequence). CDR3 sequence (DNA): TGTGCCAGCAGCTTGGGGGCCGACAGGGGTAATAATGAAAAACTGTTTTTT. Translating it yields CASSLGADRGNNEKLFF.

The genes are TRBV9 and TRBJ1-1; D is ambiguous. V was trimmed by 1 base and J by 4 bases, leaving 11 bases between them. The germline gives CDR1 SGDLS, CDR2 YYNGEE. CDR3 length: 14 amino acids. This CDR3 is CASSVSPEGTEAFF. CDR3 sequence (DNA): TGTGCCAGCAGCGTAAGTCCTGAGGGCACTGAAGCTTTCTTT.

The chain is built from TRBV19 and TRBJ1-2, with 9 bases that match TRBD1. The CDR3 sequence is 16 residues long. Germline values: CDR1 LNHDA, CDR2 SQIVND (reference sequence). Unmatched junction bases numbered 5, after V lost 3 bases and J lost 0 bases. The CDR3 reads CASSMTGGSTNYGYTF. The CDR3 DNA follows: TGTGCCAGTAGTATGACAGGGGGGAGTACTAACTATGGCTACACCTTC.

This clone was observed once. V gene TRBV27 combines with J gene TRBJ2-7, with 7 nucleotides matching TRBD2. This CDR3 has 14 residues. Germline trimming cut 2 bases from V and 0 bases from J; bases unmatched to any gene: 1. Germline CDR1 and CDR2: MNHEY and SMNVEV (reference sequence). The CDR3, as DNA: TGTGCCAGCAGTTTAGGCGGGAGCTCCTACGAGCAGTACTTC. Protein: CASSLGGSSYEQYF.

The chain is built from TRBV9 and TRBJ2-2; TRBD2 aligns across 9 bases. CDR3 length: 18 amino acids. V shed 0 bases and J 4 bases; nucleotides not matched to a gene: 10. Germline CDR1 is SGDLS and CDR2 is YYNGEE. The CDR3 is CASSVAVSGSSGTGELFF. The CDR3 DNA sequence: TGTGCCAGCAGCGTAGCGGTTAGCGGGAGTTCAGGCACCGGGGAGCTGTTTTTT.

The chain employs TRBV29-1 and TRBJ2-5, with TRBD1 identical over 8 bases. CDR3 length: 13 amino acids. V lost 4 bases, J lost 5 bases, and 6 bases stayed unmatched. Germline loops: CDR1 SQVTM, CDR2 ANQGSEA. In DNA form, the CDR3 reads TGCAGCGTTGGGACAGGGAGGATGGAGACCCAGTACTTC. The encoded protein is CSVGTGRMETQYF.